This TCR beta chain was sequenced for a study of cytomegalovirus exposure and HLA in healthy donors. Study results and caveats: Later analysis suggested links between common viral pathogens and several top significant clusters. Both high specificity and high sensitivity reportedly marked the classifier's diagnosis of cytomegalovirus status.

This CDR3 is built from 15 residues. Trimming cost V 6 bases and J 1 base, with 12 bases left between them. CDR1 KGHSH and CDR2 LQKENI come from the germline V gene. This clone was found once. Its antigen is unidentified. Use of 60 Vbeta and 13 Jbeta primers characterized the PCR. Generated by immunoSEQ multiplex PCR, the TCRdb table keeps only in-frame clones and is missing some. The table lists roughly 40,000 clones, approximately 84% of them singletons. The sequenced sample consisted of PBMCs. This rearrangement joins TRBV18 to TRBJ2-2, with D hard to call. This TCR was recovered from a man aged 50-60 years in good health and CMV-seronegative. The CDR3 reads CASSPTRKNTGELFF. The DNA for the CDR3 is TGTGCCAGCTCGCCGACAAGGAAGAACACCGGGGAGCTGTTTTTT.